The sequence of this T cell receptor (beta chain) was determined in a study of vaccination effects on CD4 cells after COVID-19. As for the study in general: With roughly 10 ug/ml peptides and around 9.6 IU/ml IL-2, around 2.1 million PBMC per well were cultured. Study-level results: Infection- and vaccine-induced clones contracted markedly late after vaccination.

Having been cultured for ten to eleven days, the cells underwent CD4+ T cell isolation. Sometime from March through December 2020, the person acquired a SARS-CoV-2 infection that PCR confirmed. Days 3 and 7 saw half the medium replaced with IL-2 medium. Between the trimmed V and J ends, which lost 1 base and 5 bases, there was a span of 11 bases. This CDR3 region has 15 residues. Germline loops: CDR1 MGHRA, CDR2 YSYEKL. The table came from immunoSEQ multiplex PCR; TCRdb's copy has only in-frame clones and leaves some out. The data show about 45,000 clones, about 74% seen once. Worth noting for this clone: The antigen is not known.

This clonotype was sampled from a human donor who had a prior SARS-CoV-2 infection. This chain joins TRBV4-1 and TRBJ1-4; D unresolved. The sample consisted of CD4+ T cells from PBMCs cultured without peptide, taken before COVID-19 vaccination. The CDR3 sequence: CASSQGRQENEKLFF. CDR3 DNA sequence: TGCGCCAGCAGCCAAGGGCGTCAGGAGAATGAAAAACTGTTTTTT.